This T cell receptor (beta chain) was observed in a study of shared clonotypes between healthy human individuals. Overall study context: CD8 memory received one plate per donor, CD8 naive two, CD4 memory three and CD4 naive three. Overall study findings and caveats: There were few donors, and this limited the genetic and exposure-history diversity represented. Across subsets, estimated richness was generally greater for naive than for memory populations.

Terminally differentiated effector memory CD45RA+ cells were excluded from the naive CD8 cells, which were CD45RO-negative and positively selected for CCR7. About this clone itself: The antigen is unknown.

The CDR3 extends over 17 amino acids. Germline CDR1 MDHEN, CDR2 SYDVKM. V lost 6 bases and J 4 bases, leaving 24 bases between the germline ends. In the sorted-subset replicate PCRs, 200 ng DNA, 25,000 to 35,000 T cell genomes, was used. Assay used: immunoSEQ multiplex PCR; TCRdb lists only in-frame clones, some missing. The table records 550,000 to 600,000 clones, 95% to 98% of them present only once. Sequencing was done on a sample of naive CD8+ T cells sorted from blood. The V and J genes are TRBV28 and TRBJ2-5; a possible D gene is TRBD1 (6 bases). The clonotype originates from a man under 40 in good health. DNA of the CDR3: TGTGCCAGCAGCCCCATCGTTTCACAGGGCGGTGGAGAGACCCAGTACTTC. This sequence encodes CASSPIVSQGGGETQYF.